Listed here are 21 T cell receptor beta chains from one sample, sequenced in a study of T cells in Graves' hyperthyroidism and ophthalmopathy (dated by TCRdb to the late 2010s). The method was multiplex PCR. TCRdb lists the instrument as Illumina HiSeq 2000. Amplification of TCR beta CDR3 regions was carried out from RNA transcripts. A first-round RT-PCR of the TCR CDR3 used the HTBI primer set with the Qiagen OneStep RT-PCR kit. The raw public data were reprocessed by TCRdb itself: fastp quality trimming at Q25, MiXCR clonotype calling, in-frame beta chains only. Every entry covers one CDR3 protein and lists the most common genes and DNA from its rows. For this sample the table gives roughly 740,000 distinct CDR3 sequences, of which 16% were detected only once. The ten largest clones capture about 8.4% of the sample. The sample consisted of blood. These TCRs come from a man younger than 35 with Graves' hyperthyroidism.

The rearrangement joins TRBV4-1 to TRBJ1-3; TRBD1 matches at 9 bases. Germline V gives CDR1 MGHRA, CDR2 YSYEKL. V gave up 0 bases and J gave up 7 bases; unmatched junction bases: 10. The CDR3 runs to 17 residues. The CDR3 region is CASSQDGPGQGWNTIYF. The DNA for the CDR3 is TGCGCCAGCAGCCAAGATGGGCCGGGACAGGGATGGAACACCATATATTTT.

This clonotype was seen many times. The chain employs TRBV30 and TRBJ1-1; the D gene is possibly TRBD1 (5 bases). The CDR3 runs to 11 residues. CDR1 and CDR2 (germline): GTSNPN, SVGIG (reference sequence). Trimming took off 5 bases at V and 8 bases at J, with 12 bases between the two ends. The CDR3 here is CAWGTPPEAFF. CDR3 DNA: TGTGCCTGGGGGACTCCGCCGGAAGCTTTCTTT.

This clonotype came up many times. The J gene is TRBJ2-2, the V gene TRBV12-3 or TRBV12-4; D is unresolved. V was cut by 2 bases and J by 3 bases, with 7 bases left in between. The CDR3 is 14 residues long. In nucleotides, the CDR3 is TGTGCCAGCAGTTTACGGCCCGACACCGGGGAGCTGTTTTTT. As protein: CASSLRPDTGELFF.

This clonotype was seen repeatedly, ten times or more. The chain employs TRBV3-1 and TRBJ1-1; D gene unclear. In germline, CDR1 is LGHDT, CDR2 YNNKEL (reference sequence). The CDR3 spans 14 residues. Trimming stripped 5 bases from V and 0 bases from J, with 10 bases between. This CDR3 reads CASSGEPLNTEAFF. As DNA, the CDR3 is TGTGCCAGCAGCGGGGAACCTTTGAACACTGAAGCTTTCTTT.

The chain couples TRBV20-1 to TRBJ1-1; 7 bases line up with TRBD1. Germline-derived CDR1 and CDR2 are DFQATT and SNEGSKA (reference sequence). This CDR3 spans 13 amino acids. V dropped 5 bases and J dropped 4; count of bases not matched to a gene: 7. The CDR3 DNA is TGCAGTGCTTCCCCGACAGGGACCACTGAAGCTTTCTTT. Protein product: CSASPTGTTEAFF.

In this sample, this clonotype turned up many times. The chain carries TRBV30 and TRBJ1-2; D remains ambiguous. The CDR3 runs 13 residues. Deletions cut 0 bases from V and 8 bases from J, with 13 bases between. CDR1 GTSNPN and CDR2 SVGIG come from the germline V gene (reference sequence). CDR3 region: CAWSVYGYDGYTF. CDR3 nucleotide sequence: TGTGCCTGGAGTGTATATGGGTATGACGGCTACACCTTC.

This clonotype was observed at least ten times. This chain joins TRBV10-3 and TRBJ2-1, with 9 nucleotides matching TRBD1. This CDR3 has 14 amino acids. CDR1 is ENHRY, CDR2 SYGVKD, per germline. J was trimmed by 4 bases and V by 5 bases; bases with no gene match: 3. In nucleotides, the CDR3 is TGTGCCATCAGTCCGGGACAGGGATACAATGAGCAGTTCTTC. It yields the protein CAISPGQGYNEQFF.

As for this clonotype: Just one base apart from a much larger clone, this may be a read error. The gene calls are TRBV28 and TRBJ1-1; perhaps TRBD1 as D (5 bases). The CDR3 is 12 residues long. The V end was cut by 11 bases, the J end by 1 base, with 11 bases between. Germline V gene data show CDR1 as MDHEN and CDR2 as SYDVKM. The CDR3 spells CAGTGGNTEAFF. The CDR3 DNA follows: TGTGCCGGCACCGGGGGGAACACTGAAGCTTTCTTT.

This clonotype showed up just a few times. This chain uses TRBV19 with TRBJ2-3; no reliable D call. V gave up 7 bases and J gave up 0 bases, with 8 bases separating them. This CDR3 region has 13 residues. In germline, CDR1 is LNHDA, CDR2 SQIVND (reference sequence). CDR3 DNA: TGTGCCAGTAACGGCTATAGCACAGATACGCAGTATTTT. Translating it yields CASNGYSTDTQYF.

This clonotype occurred many times. This chain joins TRBV5-1 and TRBJ2-4; D is possibly TRBD1 (6 bases). The CDR3 is made up of 15 amino acids. Trimming shortened V by 4 bases and J by 0 bases, and 11 bases separated the two germline ends. Per the germline V gene, CDR1 is SGHRS and CDR2 is YFSETQ. CDR3 DNA sequence: TGCGCCAGCAGCCCGGGACATCGAGCCAAAAACATTCAGTACTTC. Its protein is CASSPGHRAKNIQYF.

This chain links TRBV30 with TRBJ1-2; D remains ambiguous. The ends were cut back, 2 bases at V and 0 bases at J, with 16 bases in the middle. This CDR3 is built from 16 residues. Germline CDR1 GTSNPN, CDR2 SVGIG (reference sequence). CDR3 coding DNA: TGTGCCTGGAGTCCAACTGGGTTCCCTACTAACTATGGCTACACCTTC. This translates into CAWSPTGFPTNYGYTF.

This clonotype was seen more than once but under ten times. The chain joins TRBV30 to TRBJ1-1, with 8 bases identical to TRBD1. Germline lookup yields CDR1 GTSNPN and CDR2 SVGIG (reference sequence). This CDR3 region has 13 residues. V lost 5 bases and J lost 3; bases outside the gene matches: 5. The CDR3 bases are TGTGCCTGGGCGCAGGGGGCTCACACTGAAGCTTTCTTT. Translated, it gives CAWAQGAHTEAFF.

This clonotype has at least ten counts. This chain connects TRBV12-3 or TRBV12-4 to TRBJ2-3; D is ambiguous. Trimming left V 3 bases short and J 2 bases short, with 6 bases between. This CDR3 is 13 amino acids long. CDR3 residues: CASSFVFTDTQYF. The CDR3 nucleotides read TGTGCCAGCAGTTTCGTCTTCACAGATACGCAGTATTTT.

The rearrangement uses TRBV6-1 and TRBJ2-5; 8 positions match TRBD2. Germline V gene sequence: CDR1 MNHNS, CDR2 SASEGT. The ends lost 5 bases at V and 4 bases at J; junction bases unmatched: 9. The CDR3 contains 15 residues. The CDR3 DNA reads as TGTGCCAGCAGTCGAGCGGGAGTTTTCCCAGAGACCCAGTACTTC. Translation gives CASSRAGVFPETQYF.

The V gene is TRBV4-1, the J gene TRBJ2-7; D might be TRBD1 (5 bases). V was trimmed by 1 base and J by 4 bases, leaving 14 bases between them. The CDR3 length is 15 residues. Germline lookup yields CDR1 MGHRA and CDR2 YSYEKL. CDR3 nucleotides: TGCGCCAGCAGCCAAGTGCCGGTGGGGCCTTACGAGCAGTACTTC. It is translated as CASSQVPVGPYEQYF.

This clonotype was observed at least ten times. This chain links TRBV18 with TRBJ2-3; TRBD1 matches at 7 bases. The V gene end was trimmed by 3 bases and the J gene end by 3 bases; junction bases not matched to a gene: 9. The length of the CDR3 is 16 residues. Germline V gene data show CDR1 as KGHSH and CDR2 as LQKENI. CDR3 in amino acids: CASSPLGQVATDTQYF. The CDR3, as DNA: TGTGCCAGCTCACCCCTCGGACAGGTCGCGACAGATACGCAGTATTTT.

The V call is TRBV9, the J call TRBJ1-6; 7 bases are shared with TRBD1. The V segment lost 3 bases and the J segment 7 bases; nucleotides outside the gene matches: 7. The germline CDR1 and CDR2 sequences are SGDLS and YYNGEE. The CDR3 covers 15 residues. Here the CDR3 DNA reads TGTGCCAGCAGCGCGGGGACAGAGGAGAATTCACCCCTCCACTTT. It encodes CASSAGTEENSPLHF.

The chain recombines TRBV4-2 with TRBJ1-2, with a weak D call TRBD1 (5 bases). From germline, CDR1 is LGHNA and CDR2 YNFKEQ. There are 17 residues in the CDR3. The V end lost 1 base, the J end lost 2 bases, and 17 bases lay between the germline ends. The CDR3 sequence: CASSQGSGAGGNYGYTF. The CDR3 DNA reads TGTGCCAGCAGCCAAGGGTCCGGGGCCGGTGGAAACTATGGCTACACCTTC.

This clonotype was counted many times. The V call is TRBV20-1, the J call TRBJ2-7; D gene ambiguous. V was clipped by 7 bases and J by 0 bases, with 13 bases between them. The CDR3 spans 13 residues. Looked up from germline, CDR1 is DFQATT and CDR2 is SNEGSKA (reference sequence). The CDR3 loop reads CSVDNADSYEQYF. The CDR3 DNA reads TGCAGTGTCGACAACGCCGACTCCTACGAGCAGTACTTC.

The CDR3 bases are TGTGCCAGCAGTTACGTGGGGATGGCCCAGTACTTC. Its translation is CASSYVGMAQYF. V and J are TRBV6-2 or TRBV6-3 and TRBJ2-5, with D unresolved. Trimming left V 2 bases short and J 9 bases short, with 10 bases between. This CDR3 has 12 amino acids. Germline-derived CDR1 and CDR2 are MNHEY and SVGEGT.

In its sample, this clonotype was seen many times. The chain has TRBV2 and TRBJ2-3, with TRBD2 as a possible D gene (6 bases). The germline V gene has CDR1 SNHLY and CDR2 FYNNEI. The CDR3 covers 12 residues. Trimming removed 8 bases at V and 1 base at J, with 7 bases between. The CDR3 bases are TGTGCCAGCTGCGGGGGCACAGATACGCAGTATTTT. Its protein product is CASCGGTDTQYF.